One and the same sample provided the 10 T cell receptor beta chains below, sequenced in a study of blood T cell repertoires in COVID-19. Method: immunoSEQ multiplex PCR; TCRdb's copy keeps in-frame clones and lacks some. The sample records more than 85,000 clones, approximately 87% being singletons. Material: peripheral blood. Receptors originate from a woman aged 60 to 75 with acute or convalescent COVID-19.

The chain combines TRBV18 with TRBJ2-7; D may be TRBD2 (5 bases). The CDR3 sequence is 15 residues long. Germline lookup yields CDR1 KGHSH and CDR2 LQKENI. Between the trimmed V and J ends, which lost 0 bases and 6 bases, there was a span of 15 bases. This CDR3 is CASSPPERGEGEQYF. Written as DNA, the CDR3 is TGTGCCAGCTCACCACCGGAGAGAGGAGAGGGCGAGCAGTACTTC.

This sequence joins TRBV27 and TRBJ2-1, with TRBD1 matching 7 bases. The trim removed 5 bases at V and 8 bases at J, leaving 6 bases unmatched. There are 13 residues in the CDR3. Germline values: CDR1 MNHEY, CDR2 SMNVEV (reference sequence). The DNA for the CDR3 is TGTGCCAGCAGTGGGGACAGATGGCATGAGCAGTTCTTC. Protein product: CASSGDRWHEQFF.

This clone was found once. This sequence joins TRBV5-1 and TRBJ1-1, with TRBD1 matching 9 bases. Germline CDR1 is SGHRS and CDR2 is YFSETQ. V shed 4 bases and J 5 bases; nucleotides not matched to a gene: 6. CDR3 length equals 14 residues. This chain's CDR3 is CASSRDRGMTEAFF. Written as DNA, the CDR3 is TGCGCCAGCAGCCGAGACAGGGGGATGACTGAAGCTTTCTTT.

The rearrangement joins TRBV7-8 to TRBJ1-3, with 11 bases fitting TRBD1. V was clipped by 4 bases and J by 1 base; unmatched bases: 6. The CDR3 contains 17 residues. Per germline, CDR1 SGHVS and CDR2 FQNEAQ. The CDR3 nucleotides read TGTGCCAGCAGCTCCACGGACAGGGGGCTTTCTGGAAACACCATATATTTT. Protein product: CASSSTDRGLSGNTIYF.

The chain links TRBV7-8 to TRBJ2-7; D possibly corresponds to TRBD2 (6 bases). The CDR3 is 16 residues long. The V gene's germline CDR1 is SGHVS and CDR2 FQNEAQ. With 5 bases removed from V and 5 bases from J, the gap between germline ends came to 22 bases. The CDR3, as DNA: TGTGCCAGCAGCCATAGCCCTGGGGAGGCTTACCACGAGCAGTACTTC. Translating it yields CASSHSPGEAYHEQYF. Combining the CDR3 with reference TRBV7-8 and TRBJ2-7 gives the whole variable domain GAGVSQSPRYKVAKRGQDVALRCDPISGHVSLFWYQQALGQGPEFLTYFQNEAQLDKSGLPSDRFFAERPEGSVSTLKIQRTQQEDSAVYLCASSHSPGEAYHEQYFGPGTRLTVT.

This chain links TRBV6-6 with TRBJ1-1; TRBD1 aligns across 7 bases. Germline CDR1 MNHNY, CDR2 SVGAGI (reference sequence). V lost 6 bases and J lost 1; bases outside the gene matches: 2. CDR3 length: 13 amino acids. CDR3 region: CASSRQGNTEAFF. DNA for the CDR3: TGTGCCAGCAGCCGACAGGGGAACACTGAAGCTTTCTTT.

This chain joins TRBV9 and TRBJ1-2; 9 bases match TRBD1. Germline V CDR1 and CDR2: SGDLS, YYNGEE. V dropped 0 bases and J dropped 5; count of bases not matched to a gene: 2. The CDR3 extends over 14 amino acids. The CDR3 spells CASSVGTGEYGYTF. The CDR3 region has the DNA TGTGCCAGCAGCGTAGGGACAGGGGAGTATGGCTACACCTTC.

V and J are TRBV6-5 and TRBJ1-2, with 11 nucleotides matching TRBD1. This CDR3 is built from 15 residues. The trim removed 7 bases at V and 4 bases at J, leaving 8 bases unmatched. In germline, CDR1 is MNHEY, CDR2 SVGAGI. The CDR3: CASTRGTGGFYGYTF. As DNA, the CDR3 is TGTGCCAGCACCCGAGGGACAGGGGGTTTCTATGGCTACACCTTC.

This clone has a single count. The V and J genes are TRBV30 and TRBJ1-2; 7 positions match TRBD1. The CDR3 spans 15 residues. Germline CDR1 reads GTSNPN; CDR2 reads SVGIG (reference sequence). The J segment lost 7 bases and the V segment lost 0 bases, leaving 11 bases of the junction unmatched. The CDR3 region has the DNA TGTGCCTGGAGTGTACAGGTGCCAGGGGGTAGTGGCTACACCTTC. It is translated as CAWSVQVPGGSGYTF.

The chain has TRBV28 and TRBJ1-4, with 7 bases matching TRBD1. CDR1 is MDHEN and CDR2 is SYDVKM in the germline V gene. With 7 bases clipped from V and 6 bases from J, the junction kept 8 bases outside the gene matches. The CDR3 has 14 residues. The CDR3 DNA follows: TGTGCCAGCACAACCCGGGGACAGCATGAAAAACTGTTTTTT. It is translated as CASTTRGQHEKLFF.